Listed below are T cell receptor beta chains from one sample, sequenced in a study of blood T cells in healthy people across ages. TCRdb recomputed calls from the 5' RACE reads with MiXCR, one row per CDR3 protein. Of around 990,000 distinct CDR3 sequences in the sample, under 40% were seen once. Sequencing input: blood. These receptors were collected from a man aged 18 to 35 in good health. CDR3s include the opening cysteine and the closing phenylalanine or tryptophan. Each record gives: V gene, clone size, J gene, D gene, CDR3 DNA, CDR3 protein. The D gene is left open where the match is weak. Rows may omit the clone size; those that give it use once, few, many or a size class.

TRBV2	.	TRBJ1-2	.	TGTGCCAGCAGCGATGCTCGGTGGCGACACAGCGGCTACACCTTC	CASSDARWRHSGYTF
TRBV5-1	few	TRBJ2-1	.	TGCGCCAGCAGGGACCGAACAGGAAATGAGCAGTTCTTC	CASRDRTGNEQFF
TRBV4-1	once	TRBJ2-5	.	TGCGCCAGCAGCCAAGGGACGGGGCCGGCGGAGGAGACCCAGTACTTC	CASSQGTGPAEETQYF
TRBV3-1	.	TRBJ1-2	.	TGTGCCAGCAGCCAAGACCCGGATGCGAAATATGGCTACACCTTC	CASSQDPDAKYGYTF
TRBV5-1	.	TRBJ2-7	TRBD1	TGCGCCAGCAGCCCAAGTTCCGGGACAGTAGTGGACTACGAGCAGTACTTC	CASSPSSGTVVDYEQYF
TRBV25-1	.	TRBJ2-1	TRBD1	TGTGCCAGCAGTGACCGGGACAGGGGGGACAATGAGCAGTTCTTC	CASSDRDRGDNEQFF
TRBV12-3/TRBV12-4	.	TRBJ1-2	.	TGTGCCAGCAGTTTACGGAAGACTAACTATGGCTACACCTTC	CASSLRKTNYGYTF
TRBV12-3/TRBV12-4	few	TRBJ1-6	.	TGTGCCAGCAGTTACGGGACAAGTAATTCACCCCTCCACTTT	CASSYGTSNSPLHF
TRBV4-2	.	TRBJ1-4	.	TGTGCCAGCAGCCAAGGTGTCGGAGGGGATGAAAAACTGTTTTTT	CASSQGVGGDEKLFF
TRBV20-1	.	TRBJ1-4	.	TGCAGTGCTAGCAGAGGGAATGAAAAACTGTTTTTT	CSASRGNEKLFF
TRBV12-3/TRBV12-4	.	TRBJ2-1	.	TGTGCCAGCACCTGGGGGACTGCCAGCTCCTACAATGAGCAGTTCTTC	CASTWGTASSYNEQFF
TRBV7-8	few	TRBJ1-2	.	TGTGCCAGCAGTTCAGGGCAGACAGCAAACTATGGCTACACCTTC	CASSSGQTANYGYTF
TRBV7-9	many	TRBJ2-1	.	TGTGCCAGCAGCTTGGCAGGTACCTACAATGAGCAGTTCTTC	CASSLAGTYNEQFF
TRBV3-1	.	TRBJ1-1	TRBD1	TGTGCCAGCAGCACGAAGACAGGGGCTGTCACTGAAGCTTTCTTT	CASSTKTGAVTEAFF
TRBV7-2	many	TRBJ1-2	TRBD1	TGTGCCAGCAGCTTAATGGGACAGGGAAACTATGGCTACACCTTC	CASSLMGQGNYGYTF
TRBV19	.	TRBJ2-1	.	TGTGCCAGTAGTATGTTCATCTGGGCAGGGGAGGACAATGAGCAGTTCTTC	CASSMFIWAGEDNEQFF
TRBV5-6	.	TRBJ2-1	TRBD1	TGTGCCAGCAGCTTAGGGACAGGTTGGTCCTACAATGAGCAGTTCTTC	CASSLGTGWSYNEQFF
TRBV29-1	many	TRBJ2-1	.	TGCAGCGTTGAAAGACGGTTCGGCAATGAGCAGTTCTTC	CSVERRFGNEQFF
TRBV4-1	.	TRBJ1-6	.	TGCGCCAGCAGCCCACTACAAGGAAATTCACCCCTCCACTTT	CASSPLQGNSPLHF
TRBV20-1	few	TRBJ2-4	TRBD1	TGCAGTGCTATCCGGACAGGGGCGAACATTCAGTACTTC	CSAIRTGANIQYF
TRBV29-1	few	TRBJ2-7	TRBD1	TGCAGCGCCGGGAACAGGGGAAGCTACGAGCAGTACTTC	CSAGNRGSYEQYF
TRBV13	.	TRBJ2-7	.	TGTGCCAGCAGCTCTTGGGCGGGACGTTCGAGCTCCTACGAGCAGTACTTC	CASSSWAGRSSSYEQYF
TRBV20-1	.	TRBJ2-1	TRBD2	TGCAGTGCTATTTATACGGGACTAGCGGCCAATGAGCAGTTCTTC	CSAIYTGLAANEQFF
TRBV20-1	many	TRBJ1-2	TRBD1	TGCAGTGCTAGCAGGGCCGGGACAGGGGACTATGGCTACACCTTC	CSASRAGTGDYGYTF
TRBV29-1	many	TRBJ2-3	TRBD1	TGCAGCGCGGGGACAGCTAGCACAGATACGCAGTATTTT	CSAGTASTDTQYF
TRBV4-1	few	TRBJ2-1	.	TGCGCCAGCAGCCGGGGGCAGGCGACAGGTAACTACAATGAGCAGTTCTTC	CASSRGQATGNYNEQFF
TRBV12-3/TRBV12-4	.	TRBJ2-1	TRBD1	TGTGCAGCTGGGACAGGTTCGAGGAATGAGCAGTTCTTC	CAAGTGSRNEQFF
TRBV4-2	.	TRBJ2-7	TRBD2	TGTGCCAGCAGCCAATACAAAGGACGCGGGGGTTTGCACGAGCAGTACTTC	CASSQYKGRGGLHEQYF